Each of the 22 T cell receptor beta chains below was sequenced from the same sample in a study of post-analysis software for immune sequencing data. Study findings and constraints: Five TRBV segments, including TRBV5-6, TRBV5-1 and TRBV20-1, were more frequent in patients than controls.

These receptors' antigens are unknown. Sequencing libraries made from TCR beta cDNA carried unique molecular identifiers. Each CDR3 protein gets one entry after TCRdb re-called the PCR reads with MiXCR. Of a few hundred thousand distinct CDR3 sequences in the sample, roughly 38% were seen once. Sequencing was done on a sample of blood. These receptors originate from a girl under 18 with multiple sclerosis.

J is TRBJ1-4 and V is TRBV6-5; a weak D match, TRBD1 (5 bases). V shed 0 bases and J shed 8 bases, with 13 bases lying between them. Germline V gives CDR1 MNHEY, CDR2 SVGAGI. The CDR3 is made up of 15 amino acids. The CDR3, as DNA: TGTGCCAGCAGTTACTCTGGGGGGAAGGAGGAAAAACTGTTTTTT. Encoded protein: CASSYSGGKEEKLFF.

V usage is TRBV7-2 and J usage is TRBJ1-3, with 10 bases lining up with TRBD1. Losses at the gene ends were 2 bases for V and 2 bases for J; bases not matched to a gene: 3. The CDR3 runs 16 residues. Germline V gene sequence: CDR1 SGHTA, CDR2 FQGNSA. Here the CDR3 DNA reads TGTGCCAGCAGCTTACAAGACAGGGGGCCTGGAAACACCATATATTTT. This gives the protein CASSLQDRGPGNTIYF.

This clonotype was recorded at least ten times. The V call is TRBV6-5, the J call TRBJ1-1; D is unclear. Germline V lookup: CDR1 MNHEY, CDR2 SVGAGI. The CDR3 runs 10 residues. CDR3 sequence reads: CGGRATEAFF. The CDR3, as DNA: TGTGGAGGACGGGCGACTGAAGCTTTCTTT.

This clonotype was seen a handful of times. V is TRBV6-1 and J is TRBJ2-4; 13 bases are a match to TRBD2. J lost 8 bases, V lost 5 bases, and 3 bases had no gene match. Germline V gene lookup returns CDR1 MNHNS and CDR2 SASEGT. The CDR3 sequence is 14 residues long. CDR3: CASSTSGGAHIQYF. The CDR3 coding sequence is TGTGCCAGCAGTACTAGCGGGGGGGCTCACATTCAGTACTTC.

The CDR3 DNA reads as TGCGCCAGCAGCTTGGGACAGGGAGGCGGTTATGGCTACACCTTC. Its translation: CASSLGQGGGYGYTF. The gene calls are TRBV5-1 and TRBJ1-2, with 7 bases identical to TRBD1. Germline assignment: CDR1 SGHRS and CDR2 YFSETQ. The ends lost 0 bases at V and 5 bases at J; junction bases unmatched: 7. The length of the CDR3 is 15 residues.

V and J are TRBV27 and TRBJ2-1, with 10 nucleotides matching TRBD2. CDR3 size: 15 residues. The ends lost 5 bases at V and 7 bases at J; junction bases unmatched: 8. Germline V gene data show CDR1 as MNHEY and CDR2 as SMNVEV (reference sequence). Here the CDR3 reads CASSKRTSGRNEQFF. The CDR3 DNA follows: TGTGCCAGCAGTAAAAGGACTAGCGGCAGGAATGAGCAGTTCTTC.

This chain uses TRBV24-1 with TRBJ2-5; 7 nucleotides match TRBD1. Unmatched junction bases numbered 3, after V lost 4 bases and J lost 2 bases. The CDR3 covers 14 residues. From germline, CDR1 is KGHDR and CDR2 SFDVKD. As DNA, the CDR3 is TGTGCCACCAGTGACCAGGGACAGCAAGAGACCCAGTACTTC. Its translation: CATSDQGQQETQYF.

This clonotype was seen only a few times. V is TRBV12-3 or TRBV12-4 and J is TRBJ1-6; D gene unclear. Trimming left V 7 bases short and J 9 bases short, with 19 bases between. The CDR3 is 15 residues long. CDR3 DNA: TGTGCCAGCACCCCCGCCGGGCTCAGAGGTTCACCCCTCCACTTT. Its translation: CASTPAGLRGSPLHF.

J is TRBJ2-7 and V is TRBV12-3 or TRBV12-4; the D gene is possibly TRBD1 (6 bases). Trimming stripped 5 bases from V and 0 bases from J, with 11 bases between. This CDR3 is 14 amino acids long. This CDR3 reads CASSPRQVSYEQYF. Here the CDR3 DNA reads TGTGCCAGCAGTCCCCGACAGGTCTCCTACGAGCAGTACTTC.

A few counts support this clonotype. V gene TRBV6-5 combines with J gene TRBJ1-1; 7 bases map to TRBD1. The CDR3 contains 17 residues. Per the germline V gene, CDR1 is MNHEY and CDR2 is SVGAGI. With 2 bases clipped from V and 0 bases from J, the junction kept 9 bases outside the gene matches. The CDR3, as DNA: TGTGCCAGCAGTTACGGGACAGCTAGAAGGATGAACACTGAAGCTTTCTTT. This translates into CASSYGTARRMNTEAFF.

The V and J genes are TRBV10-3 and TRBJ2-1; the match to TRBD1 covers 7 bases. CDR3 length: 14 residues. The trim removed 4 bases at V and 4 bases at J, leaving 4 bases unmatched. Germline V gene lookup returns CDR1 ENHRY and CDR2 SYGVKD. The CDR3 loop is CAISAGQPYNEQFF. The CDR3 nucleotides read TGTGCCATCAGTGCGGGACAGCCATACAATGAGCAGTTCTTC.

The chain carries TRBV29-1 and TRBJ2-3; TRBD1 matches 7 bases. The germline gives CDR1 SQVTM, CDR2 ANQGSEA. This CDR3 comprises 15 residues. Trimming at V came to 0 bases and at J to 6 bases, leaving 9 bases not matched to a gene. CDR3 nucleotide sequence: TGCAGCGTTGAAGATCGGGCGACAGGGCCCGATACGCAGTATTTT. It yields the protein CSVEDRATGPDTQYF.

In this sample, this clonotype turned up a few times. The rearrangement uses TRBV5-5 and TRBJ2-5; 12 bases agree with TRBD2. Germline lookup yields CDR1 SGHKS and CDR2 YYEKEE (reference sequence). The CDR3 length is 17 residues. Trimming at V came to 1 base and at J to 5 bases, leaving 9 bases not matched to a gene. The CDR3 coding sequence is TGTGCCAGCAGCTTGATACCTAGCGGGGGGGCAGGGGAGACCCAGTACTTC. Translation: CASSLIPSGGAGETQYF.

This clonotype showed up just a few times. The CDR3 sequence is CASSSPASWPGANVLTF. CDR3 nucleotide sequence: TGTGCCAGCAGCTCCCCTGCTTCTTGGCCTGGGGCCAACGTCCTGACTTTC. The J gene is TRBJ2-6, the V gene TRBV11-2; D is undetermined. The CDR3 is 17 amino acids. Trimming shortened V by 4 bases and J by 2 bases, and 15 bases separated the two germline ends. Germline values: CDR1 SGHAT, CDR2 FQNNGV.

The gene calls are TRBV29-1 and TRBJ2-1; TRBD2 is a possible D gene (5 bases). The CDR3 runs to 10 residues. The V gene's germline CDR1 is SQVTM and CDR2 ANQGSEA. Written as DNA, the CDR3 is TGCAGTACGACGGGGAGTGAGCAGTTCTTC. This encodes CSTTGSEQFF.

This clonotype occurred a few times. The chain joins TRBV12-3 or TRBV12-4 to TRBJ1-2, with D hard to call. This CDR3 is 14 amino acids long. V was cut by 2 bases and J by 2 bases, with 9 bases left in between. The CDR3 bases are TGTGCCAGCAGTTTAAACGGAGAAAACTATGGCTACACCTTC. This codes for CASSLNGENYGYTF.

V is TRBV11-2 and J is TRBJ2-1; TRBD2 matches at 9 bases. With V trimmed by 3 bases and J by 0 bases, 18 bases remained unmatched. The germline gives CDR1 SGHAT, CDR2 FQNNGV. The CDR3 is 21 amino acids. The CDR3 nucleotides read TGTGCCAGCAGCTTCCCGACCTTTGAAGCGGGGGGCCTACCCTCCTACAATGAGCAGTTCTTC. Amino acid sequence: CASSFPTFEAGGLPSYNEQFF.

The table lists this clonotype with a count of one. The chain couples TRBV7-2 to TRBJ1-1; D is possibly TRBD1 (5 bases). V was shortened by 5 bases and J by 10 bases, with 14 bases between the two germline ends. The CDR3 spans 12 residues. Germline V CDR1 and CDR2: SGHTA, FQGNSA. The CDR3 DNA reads TGTGCCAGCAGCCCCGGGGGGGTTGGAGCTTTCTTT. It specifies CASSPGGVGAFF.

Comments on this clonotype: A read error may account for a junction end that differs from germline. CDR3 sequence: CSVKDQQHEQYF. CDR3 nucleotides: TGCAGCGTTAAAGATCAACAGCACGAGCAGTACTTC. The chain carries TRBV29-1 and TRBJ2-7; D is uncertain. The CDR3 totals 12 residues. Per the germline V gene, CDR1 is SQVTM and CDR2 is ANQGSEA.

The CDR3 nucleotides read TGTGCCAGCAGCTTAACGTATGAACAGGGGACTCGGGGCTACACCTTC. Amino acid sequence: CASSLTYEQGTRGYTF. The chain employs TRBV7-3 and TRBJ1-2, with 7 bases aligning to TRBD1. V was pared by 0 bases and J by 8 bases, with 12 bases of the junction left unmatched. This CDR3 is built from 16 residues. Germline V gives CDR1 SGHTA, CDR2 FQGTGA.

The CDR3 spells CATSDFQGAGSSYNEQFF. CDR3 DNA sequence: TGTGCCACCAGTGATTTTCAGGGAGCAGGGAGCTCCTACAATGAGCAGTTCTTC. The gene calls are TRBV24-1 and TRBJ2-1; tentatively, D is TRBD1 or TRBD2 (5 bases each). This CDR3 spans 18 amino acids. CDR1 KGHDR and CDR2 SFDVKD come from the germline V gene. Trimming stripped 1 base from V and 0 bases from J, with 15 bases between.

CDR3 DNA sequence: TGCGCCAGCGGCCTGGGGGGGGCCTTCTACGAGCAGTACTTC. The encoded protein is CASGLGGAFYEQYF. The genes are TRBV5-1 and TRBJ2-7, with D maybe TRBD2 (7 bases). Germline-derived CDR1 and CDR2 are SGHRS and YFSETQ. The V and J ends lost 7 bases and 3 bases respectively, with 17 bases between them. This CDR3 has 14 amino acids.